The 13 T cell receptor beta chains reported below all come from one sample, sequenced in a study of blood T cells in healthy people across ages. The second PCR ran roughly 6 to 11 cycles with a sample-barcoded 5' primer and J-beta primers. TCRdb reanalysed the 5' RACE reads using MiXCR and keeps one entry per CDR3 protein. Found here are 1.5 million to 2 million distinct CDR3 sequences, just under 50% of them singletons; the top ten hold over 2%. Sample: blood. Receptors were obtained from a woman between 40 and 55 years old in good health.

This chain links TRBV4-3 with TRBJ1-4; no definite D call. There are 14 residues in the CDR3. Germline V gives CDR1 LGHNA, CDR2 YSLEER. V shed 0 bases and J shed 10 bases, with 12 bases lying between them. The CDR3 sequence is CASSQDEPGRKLFF. The CDR3 nucleotides read TGCGCCAGCAGCCAAGATGAACCAGGTCGAAAACTGTTTTTT.

This clonotype was recorded once. The rearrangement links TRBV11-3 to TRBJ2-5; 10 nucleotides agree with TRBD1. Germline V CDR1 and CDR2: SGHNT, YENEEA. The V gene end was trimmed by 7 bases and the J gene end by 4 bases; junction bases not matched to a gene: 9. CDR3 size: 15 residues. CDR3 nucleotides: TGTGCCAGCAACAGAGGGACAGGGGCGTCAGAGACCCAGTACTTC. Its protein product is CASNRGTGASETQYF.

This clonotype was found a few times. The rearrangement joins TRBV28 to TRBJ2-1; 11 nucleotides line up with TRBD2. The CDR3 spans 13 residues. Germline CDR1 and CDR2: MDHEN and SYDVKM. Unmatched junction bases numbered 2, after V lost 8 bases and J lost 5 bases. The CDR3 DNA sequence: TGTGCCAGCCTAGCGGGGGGAGACAATGAGCAGTTCTTC. Its protein product is CASLAGGDNEQFF.

The V call is TRBV5-1, the J call TRBJ1-2, with 12 bases that match TRBD1. The CDR3 contains 16 residues. Germline assignment: CDR1 SGHRS and CDR2 YFSETQ. The junction had 12 bases not matched to a gene; V was cut back by 4 bases and J by 8 bases. The CDR3 here is CASSTTGTGGLRGYTF. The CDR3 bases are TGCGCCAGCAGCACCACCGGGACAGGGGGCTTACGGGGCTACACCTTC.

The V call is TRBV20-1, the J call TRBJ1-5, with D possibly being TRBD1 (6 bases). From germline, CDR1 is DFQATT and CDR2 SNEGSKA (reference sequence). The V end was cut by 5 bases, the J end by 5 bases, with 22 bases between. CDR3 size: 16 residues. CDR3 amino acids: CSAGGRAVLVDQPQHF. The CDR3 coding sequence is TGCAGTGCTGGGGGCCGGGCTGTCCTTGTAGATCAGCCCCAGCATTTT.

The genes are TRBV7-9 and TRBJ2-3; the D is unclear. Trimming pared 4 bases from V and 3 bases from J, leaving 11 bases between. The germline gives CDR1 SEHNR, CDR2 FQNEAQ (reference sequence). The CDR3 has 14 residues. CDR3 residues: CASSYLSRTDTQYF. The CDR3 DNA follows: TGTGCCAGCAGCTATTTATCACGGACAGATACGCAGTATTTT.

The J gene is TRBJ2-6, the V gene TRBV20-1; possibly TRBD2 for D (6 bases). The V end lost 3 bases, the J end lost 0 bases, and 15 bases lay between the germline ends. There are 17 residues in the CDR3. Germline V gene sequence: CDR1 DFQATT, CDR2 SNEGSKA (reference sequence). CDR3 sequence (DNA): TGCAGTGCTAGTCAAGCGCGGGGAAGCTCTGGGGCCAACGTCCTGACTTTC. Its translation: CSASQARGSSGANVLTF.

The chain recombines TRBV4-1 with TRBJ2-7, with 9 nucleotides matching TRBD1. V trimming: 4 bases; J trimming: 3 bases; junction bases outside the gene matches: 7. Germline CDR1 reads MGHRA; CDR2 reads YSYEKL. CDR3 length: 15 residues. DNA of the CDR3: TGCGCCAGCAGCCCCGACAGGGGGGCCCACTACGAGCAGTACTTC. This encodes CASSPDRGAHYEQYF.

The genes are TRBV20-1 and TRBJ1-5, with D maybe TRBD1 (5 bases). The length of the CDR3 is 16 residues. V lost 6 bases to trimming and J lost 1 base, with 19 bases between them. Germline loops: CDR1 DFQATT, CDR2 SNEGSKA (reference sequence). CDR3 coding DNA: TGCAGTGCCCGGGTAGGGGACCCCCTAAGCAATCAGCCCCAGCATTTT. Translation: CSARVGDPLSNQPQHF.

This chain joins TRBV12-3 or TRBV12-4 and TRBJ2-1, with 7 bases that match TRBD2. J lost 10 bases, V lost 5 bases, and 11 bases had no gene match. The CDR3 consists of 14 residues. The CDR3 DNA reads as TGTGCCAGCAGTCCTACTAGCGTGGTGCGCGAGCAGTTCTTC. The encoded protein is CASSPTSVVREQFF.

The chain is built from TRBV7-7 and TRBJ2-5; D is unresolved. CDR3 length: 17 residues. The germline CDR1 and CDR2 sequences are SSHAT and FNYEAQ (reference sequence). Here the CDR3 DNA reads TGTGCTGGCAGCTTAAAGCCCCATGGTCAAGGCCAAGAGACCCAGTACTTC. Translation gives CAGSLKPHGQGQETQYF.

As for this clonotype: A read error may produce the germline difference seen at one junction end. The genes are TRBV20-1 and TRBJ2-6, with D perhaps matching TRBD1 (5 bases). Germline CDR1 and CDR2: DFQATT and SNEGSKA (reference sequence). This CDR3 has 13 amino acids. The CDR3 spells CSARGAGANVPTF. CDR3 nucleotide sequence: TGCAGTGCTAGAGGGGCTGGGGCCAACGTCCCGACTTTC.

This clonotype was detected only a few times. The chain joins TRBV5-1 to TRBJ2-3; D gene uncertain. Trimming took off 0 bases at V and 2 bases at J, with 7 bases between the two ends. CDR1 SGHRS and CDR2 YFSETQ come from the germline V gene. There are 14 residues in the CDR3. CDR3 sequence reads: CASSLDQPTDTQYF. CDR3 coding DNA: TGCGCCAGCAGCTTGGACCAACCCACAGATACGCAGTATTTT.